A selection of T cell receptor beta chains follows, all from one sample in a study of technical replicates of blood from several donors. This table comes from immunoSEQ multiplex PCR, and its TCRdb copy is limited to in-frame clones, with some not included. The data contain tens of thousands of clones, around nine tenths of them singletons. The sequenced material came from PBMCs. The receptors shown here come from a human donor in good health. Some clones in this sample may be carry-over from other donors' samples. Each CDR3 is given with its conserved first and last residue. The order of the fields is clone size, J gene, V gene, D gene, CDR3 DNA, CDR3 protein. D genes are given only for firm matches. Clone size, where shown, is once, few, many, or a class for clones that have expanded.

abundance: NA
j_gene: TRBJ2-7
v_gene: TRBV5-1
d_gene: NA
CDR3nt: TGCGCCAGCAGCTTAAACAGCTACGAGCAGTACTTC
CDR3aa: CASSLNSYEQYF

abundance: NA
j_gene: TRBJ2-2
v_gene: TRBV10-2
d_gene: TRBD2
CDR3nt: TGCGCCAGCAGAGCGGGGGGTAGGACCGGGGAGCTGTTTTTT
CDR3aa: CASRAGGRTGELFF

abundance: NA
j_gene: TRBJ2-2
v_gene: TRBV13
d_gene: TRBD2
CDR3nt: TGTGCCAGCAGCTTAGGCCGGAGGACTAGCGCGCCACGAATGGGTCCGCGGGAGCTGTTTTTT
CDR3aa: CASSLGRRTSAPRMGPRELFF

abundance: NA
j_gene: TRBJ2-2
v_gene: TRBV2
d_gene: TRBD1
CDR3nt: TGTGCCAGCAGTGAAGCTGCCGCGGGACAGGTGGGCGGGGAGCTGTTTTTT
CDR3aa: CASSEAAAGQVGGELFF

abundance: NA
j_gene: TRBJ2-2
v_gene: TRBV9
d_gene: TRBD1
CDR3nt: TGTGCCAGCAGCGTAGCTGGGACAGGGACCGGGGAGCTGTTTTTT
CDR3aa: CASSVAGTGTGELFF

abundance: NA
j_gene: TRBJ1-6
v_gene: TRBV4-2
d_gene: NA
CDR3nt: TGTGCCAGCAGCCCGTCCGGTAAGGGGTCACCCCTCCACTTT
CDR3aa: CASSPSGKGSPLHF

abundance: NA
j_gene: TRBJ1-2
v_gene: TRBV9
d_gene: NA
CDR3nt: TGTGCCAGCAGCGGACACAGGGTCCGTTGGAACTATGGCTACACCTTC
CDR3aa: CASSGHRVRWNYGYTF

abundance: NA
j_gene: TRBJ1-3
v_gene: TRBV9
d_gene: TRBD1
CDR3nt: TGTGCCAGCAGCGCTCCACAGGGGGTGGGAAACACCATATATTTT
CDR3aa: CASSAPQGVGNTIYF

abundance: NA
j_gene: TRBJ2-3
v_gene: TRBV5-6
d_gene: TRBD1
CDR3nt: TGTGCCAGCAGCTCGCGGACAGGAACAGGGGATACGCAGTATTTT
CDR3aa: CASSSRTGTGDTQYF

abundance: few
j_gene: TRBJ2-7
v_gene: TRBV7-3
d_gene: TRBD2
CDR3nt: TGTGCCAGCAGCCCTGCCGGTCGCGGGGGGCAATACGAGCAGTACTTC
CDR3aa: CASSPAGRGGQYEQYF

abundance: NA
j_gene: TRBJ2-3
v_gene: TRBV30
d_gene: NA
CDR3nt: TGTGCCTGGAGCCACACCAGGGATACGCAGTATTTT
CDR3aa: CAWSHTRDTQYF

abundance: NA
j_gene: TRBJ2-5
v_gene: TRBV5-1
d_gene: TRBD1
CDR3nt: TGCGCCAGCAGCTTGGTCGGACAGGGGGCTGGGCCGGAGACCCAGTACTTC
CDR3aa: CASSLVGQGAGPETQYF

abundance: few
j_gene: TRBJ1-1
v_gene: TRBV18
d_gene: NA
CDR3nt: TGTGCCAGCTCCCCGGACTTCGTCGGGTTATCGTTT
CDR3aa: CASSPDFVGLSF

abundance: few
j_gene: TRBJ2-3
v_gene: TRBV5-6
d_gene: NA
CDR3nt: TGTGCCAGCAGCGGGGCTAGCACAGATACGCAGTATTTT
CDR3aa: CASSGASTDTQYF

abundance: NA
j_gene: TRBJ1-2
v_gene: TRBV21-1
d_gene: NA
CDR3nt: TGTGCCAGCAGCAAAGCCCGAACGCACAGGGCGAAGTCTGGCTACACCTTC
CDR3aa: CASSKARTHRAKSGYTF

abundance: NA
j_gene: TRBJ2-7
v_gene: TRBV5-1
d_gene: TRBD2
CDR3nt: TGCGCCAGCAGCTCTGGGGTAGCGGGAGGGCTGGGCCGGCAGCAGTACTTC
CDR3aa: CASSSGVAGGLGRQQYF

abundance: NA
j_gene: TRBJ1-2
v_gene: TRBV30
d_gene: TRBD1
CDR3nt: TGTGCCTGGGGCGGGACAGGGAGAGGCTACACCTTC
CDR3aa: CAWGGTGRGYTF

abundance: once
j_gene: TRBJ2-1
v_gene: TRBV19
d_gene: NA
CDR3nt: TGTGCCAGTAGCCAGAACTACAATGAGCAGTTCTTC
CDR3aa: CASSQNYNEQFF

abundance: NA
j_gene: TRBJ1-4
v_gene: TRBV4-1
d_gene: TRBD1
CDR3nt: TGCGCCAGCAGCCACGACGGACAGGGGAATGAAAAACTGTTTTTT
CDR3aa: CASSHDGQGNEKLFF

abundance: NA
j_gene: TRBJ1-1
v_gene: TRBV7-3
d_gene: NA
CDR3nt: TGTGCCAGCAGCTTAATGGGGGCTGAGAGCGCTGAAGCTTTCTTT
CDR3aa: CASSLMGAESAEAFF

abundance: NA
j_gene: TRBJ2-5
v_gene: TRBV7-2
d_gene: NA
CDR3nt: TGTGCCAGCAGCTCGTGGGCAGGAAATATTCAAGAGACCCAGTACTTC
CDR3aa: CASSSWAGNIQETQYF

abundance: NA
j_gene: TRBJ2-6
v_gene: TRBV4-1
d_gene: NA
CDR3nt: TGCGCCAGCAGCCCCTCCGGACAGATTAGCTCTGGGGCCAACGTCCTGACTTTC
CDR3aa: CASSPSGQISSGANVLTF

abundance: medium-sized
j_gene: TRBJ1-2
v_gene: TRBV9
d_gene: NA
CDR3nt: TGTGCCAGCAGCGAAACAGGGTTAGCTAACTATGGCTACACCTTC
CDR3aa: CASSETGLANYGYTF

abundance: NA
j_gene: TRBJ2-1
v_gene: TRBV11-2
d_gene: TRBD2
CDR3nt: TGTGCCAGCAGCGGAAGCGGGGGACCTGAGCAGTTCTTC
CDR3aa: CASSGSGGPEQFF

abundance: NA
j_gene: TRBJ2-2
v_gene: TRBV11-2
d_gene: NA
CDR3nt: TGTGCCAGCAGCTTAGTCTCCATGAGGAGAGCCGGGGAGCTGTTTTTT
CDR3aa: CASSLVSMRRAGELFF

abundance: NA
j_gene: TRBJ2-2
v_gene: TRBV2
d_gene: TRBD2
CDR3nt: TGTGCCAGCAGCGCGCCTACTAGCGGGAGCTCCACCGGGGAGCTGTTTTTT
CDR3aa: CASSAPTSGSSTGELFF

abundance: few
j_gene: TRBJ2-7
v_gene: TRBV5-1
d_gene: NA
CDR3nt: TGCGCCAACGCGGCGAGGCTCTACGAGCAGTACTTC
CDR3aa: CANAARLYEQYF

abundance: NA
j_gene: TRBJ1-2
v_gene: TRBV10-1
d_gene: NA
CDR3nt: TGCGCCACAATAACAGGGCCAACTAACTATGGCTACACCTTC
CDR3aa: CATITGPTNYGYTF

abundance: NA
j_gene: TRBJ2-3
v_gene: TRBV6-1
d_gene: TRBD2
CDR3nt: TGTGCCAGCAGTGAATCAGCGGGAGTCTTGACAGATACGCAGTATTTT
CDR3aa: CASSESAGVLTDTQYF

abundance: NA
j_gene: TRBJ2-7
v_gene: TRBV18
d_gene: TRBD2
CDR3nt: TGTGCCAGCTCACCGGGAGGTAGGCTAGCGGGAGGACCGAGCTCCTACGAGCAGTACTTC
CDR3aa: CASSPGGRLAGGPSSYEQYF

abundance: NA
j_gene: TRBJ1-2
v_gene: TRBV18
d_gene: TRBD1
CDR3nt: TGTGCCAGCTCGCCCGGACAGGGGGGCTATGGCTACACCTTC
CDR3aa: CASSPGQGGYGYTF

abundance: few
j_gene: TRBJ2-2
v_gene: TRBV6-6
d_gene: TRBD1
CDR3nt: TGTGCCAGCAGGGGACAGGGGGAGGCCACCGGGGAGCTGTTTTTT
CDR3aa: CASRGQGEATGELFF

abundance: NA
j_gene: TRBJ1-1
v_gene: TRBV20-1
d_gene: NA
CDR3nt: TGCAGTGCTATGAGACTGGCTGAAGCTTTCTTT
CDR3aa: CSAMRLAEAFF